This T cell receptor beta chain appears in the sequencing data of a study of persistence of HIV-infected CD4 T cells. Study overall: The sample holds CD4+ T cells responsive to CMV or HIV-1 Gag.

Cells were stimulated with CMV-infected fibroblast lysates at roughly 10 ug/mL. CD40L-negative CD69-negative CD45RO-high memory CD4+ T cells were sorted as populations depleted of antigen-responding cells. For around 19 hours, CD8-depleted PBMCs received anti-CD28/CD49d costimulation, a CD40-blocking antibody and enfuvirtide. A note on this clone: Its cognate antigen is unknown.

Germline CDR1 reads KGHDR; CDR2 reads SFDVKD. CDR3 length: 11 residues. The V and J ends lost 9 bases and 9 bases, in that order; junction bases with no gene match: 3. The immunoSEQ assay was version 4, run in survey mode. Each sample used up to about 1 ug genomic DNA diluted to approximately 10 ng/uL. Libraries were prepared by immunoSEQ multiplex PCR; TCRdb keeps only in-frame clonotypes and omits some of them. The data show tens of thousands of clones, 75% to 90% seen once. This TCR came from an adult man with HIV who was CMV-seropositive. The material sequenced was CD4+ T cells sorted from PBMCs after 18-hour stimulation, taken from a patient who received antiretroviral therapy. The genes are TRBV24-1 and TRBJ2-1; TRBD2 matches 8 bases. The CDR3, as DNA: TGTGCCACCGCGGGAGGTTTTGAGCAGTTCTTC. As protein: CATAGGFEQFF.